The T cell receptor (beta chain) described here comes from a study of cytotoxic CD8 clonotypes in ibrutinib-treated CLL. Clones were sequenced by immunoSEQ multiplex PCR, and TCRdb holds only the in-frame ones, with some missing. The sample has 150,000 to 200,000 clones; about 88% are singletons. This sample comprised PBMCs, obtained at disease progression, from a patient treated with ibrutinib. The TCR originated in a human donor with chronic lymphocytic leukemia.

The CDR3 DNA is TGTGCCTGGTTAGGCGGGATTAACGGTGAGCAGTTCTTC. The encoded protein is CAWLGGINGEQFF. This chain links TRBV30 with TRBJ2-1, with D tentatively TRBD2 (6 bases). The CDR3 runs to 13 residues. CDR1 is GTSNPN and CDR2 is SVGIG in the germline V gene (reference sequence). The germline V and J ends were trimmed by 5 bases and 9 bases, with 17 bases remaining between them. Together with reference TRBV30 and TRBJ2-1, the CDR3 gives the full variable domain: SQTIHQWPATLVQPVGSPLSLECTVEGTSNPNLYWYRQAAGRGLQLLFYSVGIGQISSEVPQNLSASRPQDRQFILSSKKLLLSDSGFYLCAWLGGINGEQFFGPGTRLTVL.